This TCR beta chain stems from a study of CXCR3-negative and CXCR3-positive naive CD8 T cells (dated by TCRdb to about 2019). The study in broad terms: In total, some 150 million TRB reads were obtained, corresponding to roughly 1.5 +/- 0.3 million reads per library. Naive subsets from a handful of donors and memory cells from 3 donors were included in the TRBV-TRBJ cluster analysis. Diversity and physicochemical repertoire analyses were performed on about a dozen donors pooled from two independent experiments. Here is what the overall study found, with its caveats: Both naive subsets had comparably high repertoire diversity, while memory CD8+ T cells had much lower repertoire diversity. TRB CDR3s from CXCR3-positive naive cells showed higher hydrophobicity (lower Kidera factor 4), lower energy, and higher strength and volume indices than CXCR3-negative naive cells. Because CXCR3 expression was partially decreased after cryopreservation, freshly isolated PBMCs were used for most assays. Naive CXCR3-negative and CXCR3-positive cells from the same donor showed similar TRBV-TRBJ usage, whereas memory cells showed distinct patterns. Surface CD5, linked to self-reactivity in mice, was comparable between naive subsets; TCR interaction strength was therefore also inferred from TRB CDR3 physicochemical properties.

A remark on this clonotype: The clone's antigen remains unknown.

Data came from a NextSeq 550. The Human TCR Profiling Kit (MiLaboratory) was used to prepare UMI-labeled 5' RACE TRB cDNA libraries. The full amount of extracted RNA was used for cDNA synthesis, and the full amount of resulting cDNA was used for PCR amplification. Libraries were prepared in parallel with an identical number of PCR cycles. On the study's bioinformatics: MIGEC and MiXCR extracted about 50,000 +/- 9,200 unique UMI-labeled TRB cDNA molecules per library, requiring at least two reads per UMI. On average, 40,000 +/- 10,000 functional in-frame TRB CDR3 nucleotide clonotypes lacking stop codons were found per library. After downsampling to 5000 UMI-labeled TRB molecules per sample, diversity metrics such as normalized Shannon-Wiener and Chao1 were calculated in VDJtools. VDJtools computed clonotype-size-weighted physicochemical properties of the central five CDR3 residues: interaction energy, strength, volume and Kidera factor 4. The reads were reprocessed in TCRdb, with one entry per CDR3 protein sequence and no accompanying DNA. In this record, the V and J calls reflect TCRdb's handling and not the investigators' own analysis. This specimen's table enumerates some 130,000 distinct CDR3 sequences. The ten largest clones represent 0.45% to 0.55% of the sample.

Each CD8+ T cell subset was flow-sorted in triplicate, with 300,000 cells per subset placed directly into RLT lysis buffer. To keep memory contaminants out, a stringent definition of naive CD8+ T cells was applied: CD45RO-CCR7+CD27+CD95-. Peripheral blood mononuclear cells were isolated from buffy coats by standard density gradient centrifugation. A FACSAria III was used to flow-sort naive CD8+ T cells into CXCR3-negative and CXCR3-positive populations. Total RNA was extracted from sorted cells with an RNeasy Mini Kit. The sequence came from a human donor in good health. Some clones in this sample may be carry-over from other donors' samples. Sequencing was performed on naive CXCR3- CD8+ T cells from blood. The intended sense of this specimen's cell subset or site label: CD45RO-CCR7+CD27+CD95- naive CD8+ T cells lacking CXCR3 (TNR3-).

The CDR3 corresponds to CASSQDRVWGPNYGYTF. The receptor chain draws on TRBV4-2 and TRBJ1-2; TCRdb's D call of TRBD1 is untestable without DNA. The cysteine opens and the phenylalanine closes a CDR3 of 17 amino acids. DNA was not recorded. From a lookup of the germline V gene, CDR1 and CDR2 are LGHNA and YNFKEQ.